These T cell receptor beta chains were read from a single sample in a study of CXCR3-negative and CXCR3-positive naive CD8 T cells. TCRdb reprocessed the 5' RACE reads and keeps a single row for each CDR3 protein, giving no DNA. This sample contains some 140,000 distinct CDR3 sequences. Material: naive CXCR3+ CD8+ T cells from blood. The receptors derive from a human donor in good health. Some clones in this sample may be carry-over from other donors' samples. CDR3s include the opening cysteine and the closing phenylalanine or tryptophan.

16 | TRBJ2-1 | TRBV28 | CASSSYGGWADNEQFF
15 | TRBJ2-1 | TRBV7-8 | CASSQRLDPYNEQFF
15 | TRBJ2-3 | TRBV7-9 | CASSLLGGVTDTQYF
17 | TRBJ2-1 | TRBV7-8 | CASSLVVFGSSYNEQFF
15 | TRBJ2-7 | TRBV19 | CATSSPGLRTYEQYF
17 | TRBJ2-4 | TRBV4-2 | CASSQLDSTGAKNIQYF
14 | TRBJ2-1 | TRBV20-1 | CSANGGLAGHEQFF
12 | TRBJ2-1 | TRBV19 | CASRQGYNEQFF
11 | TRBJ1-1 | TRBV30 | CAGKGDTEAFF
15 | TRBJ1-6 | TRBV2 | CASSEGRGYNSPLHF
15 | TRBJ2-5 | TRBV20-1 | CSARVDRGSVETQYF
16 | TRBJ2-3 | TRBV4-1 | CASSQGTSVYTDTQYF
15 | TRBJ2-7 | TRBV11-2 | CASSPISGRAYEQYF
13 | TRBJ2-7 | TRBV2 | CASTSALSYEQYF
15 | TRBJ2-1 | TRBV27 | CASSATGVPYNEQFF
16 | TRBJ2-3 | TRBV15 | CATSRVGLEGTDTQYF
14 | TRBJ1-2 | TRBV5-4 | CASSLITGDYGYTF
13 | TRBJ2-1 | TRBV11-3 | CASSLENYNEQFF
13 | TRBJ2-5 | TRBV28 | CASSFSTQETQYF
14 | TRBJ2-3 | TRBV19 | CASRGTGFWDTQYF
14 | TRBJ2-1 | TRBV29-1 | CSVEDRGVGNEQFF
15 | TRBJ2-1 | TRBV6-4 | CASRTTGLPYNEQFF
15 | TRBJ2-1 | TRBV3-1 | CAGSQDGTYYNEQFF
17 | TRBJ2-7 | TRBV5-5 | CASSLARGTGRFDEQYF
12 | TRBJ2-1 | TRBV12-3/TRBV12-4 | CASSKSYNEQFF
15 | TRBJ2-1 | TRBV20-1 | CSAFPGTDGAHEQFF
12 | TRBJ2-7 | TRBV5-1 | CASSFDTYEQYF
17 | TRBJ1-2 | TRBV6-5 | CASSYSRRAAPNYGYTF
15 | TRBJ2-1 | TRBV27 | CASSASGGAYNEQFF
12 | TRBJ1-2 | TRBV29-1 | CSVAGTEYGYTF
18 | TRBJ1-2 | TRBV28 | CASSLSVSAGGLFGGYTF
11 | TRBJ2-1 | TRBV19 | CACRSYNEQFF
15 | TRBJ2-7 | TRBV7-9 | CASSLVSTGRHEQYF
16 | TRBJ1-1 | TRBV7-9 | CASSPPEAAVLTEAFF
14 | TRBJ2-5 | TRBV12-3/TRBV12-4 | CASSAGGREETQYF
14 | TRBJ2-7 | TRBV14 | CASSSRQQLPEQYF